Each of the 9 T cell receptor beta chains below was sequenced from the same sample in a study of blood T cell repertoires in COVID-19 (TCRdb year 2020). Libraries were constructed by the immunoSEQ multiplex PCR assay. TCRdb re-hosts the immuneACCESS table, in-frame sequences only. Its copies lack some clones; in the studies checked, an unresolved V gene accounts for under half of them, and the cause for the rest is not known. Counted in this sample were nearly 95,000 clones; more than 70% of them appeared once. The ten largest make up under 8% of the sample. Sequencing was done on a sample of peripheral blood. The source of these receptors is a human donor with acute or convalescent COVID-19. The donor label of this sample is uncertain.

V usage is TRBV24-1 and J usage is TRBJ1-2; 7 bases align to TRBD1. This CDR3 is built from 13 residues. CDR1 KGHDR and CDR2 SFDVKD come from the germline V gene. V gave up 3 bases and J gave up 8 bases; unmatched junction bases: 5. DNA for the CDR3: TGTGCCACCAGTGATCCCGGGACAGTCGGCTACACCTTC. It yields the protein CATSDPGTVGYTF.

The chain joins TRBV7-3 to TRBJ2-7; a weak D match, TRBD2 (6 bases). This CDR3 is built from 14 residues. Between the trimmed V and J ends, which lost 2 bases and 3 bases, there was a span of 11 bases. Looked up from germline, CDR1 is SGHTA and CDR2 is FQGTGA. The CDR3 bases are TGTGCCAGCAGCTTAGCGGCGGGAAACTACGAGCAGTACTTC. It is translated as CASSLAAGNYEQYF. Combining the CDR3 with reference TRBV7-3 and TRBJ2-7 gives the whole variable domain GAGVSQTPSNKVTEKGKYVELRCDPISGHTALYWYRQSLGQGPEFLIYFQGTGAADDSGLPNDRFFAVRPEGSVSTLKIQRTERGDSAVYLCASSLAAGNYEQYFGPGTRLTVT.

The chain has TRBV18 and TRBJ2-7; D may be TRBD2 (6 bases). V lost 6 bases and J lost 6, with 12 bases in between. Germline V CDR1 and CDR2: KGHSH, LQKENI. This CDR3 has 12 residues. The CDR3 here is CASSVTRGEQYF. CDR3 nucleotide sequence: TGTGCCAGCTCCGTGACTAGGGGCGAGCAGTACTTC.

This rearrangement joins TRBV24-1 to TRBJ1-1; TRBD1 might be the D (6 bases). The CDR3 contains 18 residues. In germline, CDR1 is KGHDR, CDR2 SFDVKD. The germline V and J ends were trimmed by 0 bases and 0 bases, with 16 bases remaining between them. The chain's CDR3 is CATSDLPQVGQMNTEAFF. The CDR3 bases are TGTGCCACCAGTGATTTGCCCCAAGTAGGACAGATGAACACTGAAGCTTTCTTT.

The CDR3: CAWSVGRGREKLFF. The DNA for the CDR3 is TGTGCCTGGAGTGTAGGCAGAGGGCGTGAAAAACTGTTTTTT. The chain uses TRBV30 and TRBJ1-4; D gene ambiguous. The CDR3 spans 14 residues. Trimming removed 0 bases at V and 7 bases at J, with 12 bases between. Germline V gives CDR1 GTSNPN, CDR2 SVGIG (reference sequence).

This clone was seen once. This rearrangement joins TRBV4-1 to TRBJ1-1, with 9 bases fitting TRBD1. Germline lookup yields CDR1 MGHRA and CDR2 YSYEKL. The V segment lost 4 bases and the J segment 0 bases; nucleotides outside the gene matches: 6. The CDR3 sequence is 16 residues long. Written as DNA, the CDR3 is TGCGCCAGCAGCCGAGGACAGGGGACTATGAACACTGAAGCTTTCTTT. The encoded protein is CASSRGQGTMNTEAFF.

V gene TRBV2 combines with J gene TRBJ2-6; tentatively, D is TRBD2 (5 bases). Germline loops: CDR1 SNHLY, CDR2 FYNNEI. V was trimmed by 5 bases and J by 0 bases, leaving 8 bases between them. The CDR3 spans 15 residues. In nucleotides, the CDR3 is TGTGCCAGCAGTTTCGAGGGCTCTGGGGCCAACGTCCTGACTTTC. This translates into CASSFEGSGANVLTF.

J is TRBJ1-4 and V is TRBV28, with a weak D call TRBD1 (6 bases). The ends were cut back, 3 bases at V and 9 bases at J, with 17 bases in the middle. The length of the CDR3 is 15 residues. Germline CDR1 is MDHEN and CDR2 is SYDVKM. The CDR3 region has the DNA TGTGCCAGCAGTTTCTATAACAGGGCGATGAAAAAACTGTTTTTT. Translating gives CASSFYNRAMKKLFF.

Note on this clone: The junction shows a germline mismatch at one end, possibly a read error. In the same sample, other DNA sequences code for this CDR3. The genes are TRBV7-3 and TRBJ1-2, with D unresolved. The CDR3 runs 12 residues. Germline V gives CDR1 SGHTA, CDR2 FQGTGA. The CDR3 spells CASGEINYGYTF. The DNA for the CDR3 is TGTGCCAGCGGGGAGATTAACTATGGCTACACCTTT.